This T cell receptor beta chain came from a study of T cell repertoires in cytomegalovirus infection. Overall study: Indications of both CMV infection and matching HLA type were provided by public TCR beta signatures.

This clonotype was observed a few times. Its specificity is not known. TCRdb called the reads again in MiXCR, with one record for every CDR3 protein. Here the sample spans more than 400,000 distinct CDR3 sequences, 26% being singletons. Findings and caveats of the study: HLA-C-restricted CMV clonotypes gave the most frequent clonotype in two of eight donors.

The germline V gene has CDR1 KGHSH and CDR2 LQKENI. The CDR3 is made up of 15 amino acids. Trimming at V came to 1 base and at J to 5 bases, leaving 3 bases not matched to a gene. The chain employs TRBV18 and TRBJ1-5; 9 bases are a match to TRBD1. This receptor was identified in a human donor in good health (CMV status not recorded). Some clones in this sample may be carry-over from other donors' samples. Sequenced sample: PBMCs. The CDR3 bases are TGTGCCAGCTCACCACAACAGGGGGCGGATCAGCCCCAGCATTTT. Its protein product is CASSPQQGADQPQHF.